A selection of T cell receptor beta chains follows, all from one sample in a study of shared clonotypes between healthy human individuals. This table comes from immunoSEQ multiplex PCR, and its TCRdb copy is limited to in-frame clones, with some not included. The sample yields about 2.4 million clones, under 95% seen once. Sample: naive CD4+ T cells from PBMCs. The receptors shown here come from a young man in good health. Some clones in this sample may be carry-over from other donors' samples. Both conserved end residues are part of each CDR3. The D gene is left open where the match is weak. The listing skips clone size in some rows; elsewhere it reads once, few, many or a size class.

TRBD2	TRBV9	16	.	TRBJ2-3	TGTGCCAGCAGCGTAGGTGGCGGGGGTTACACAGATACGCAGTATTTT	CASSVGGGGYTDTQYF
.	TRBV18	15	.	TRBJ1-2	TGTGCCAGCTCACCAAAAATGGATCGGGACAATGGCTACACCTTC	CASSPKMDRDNGYTF
.	TRBV18	16	.	TRBJ1-1	TGTGCCAGCTCACCTCTAGCGGGGATGGCCAACACTGAAGCTTTCTTT	CASSPLAGMANTEAFF
.	TRBV2	14	once	TRBJ2-5	TGTGCCAGCAGTGAAATTTACAGGGAAGAGACCCAGTACTTC	CASSEIYREETQYF
TRBD2	TRBV4-1	16	.	TRBJ2-1	TGCGCCAGCAGCCAAGTTATCCGGGGGGCCTACAATGAGCAGTTCTTC	CASSQVIRGAYNEQFF
.	TRBV28	12	.	TRBJ2-5	TGTGCCAGCGAACAGGGACAAGAGACCCAGTACTTC	CASEQGQETQYF
.	TRBV30	14	few	TRBJ1-4	TGTGCCTGGGATCGGGGACAATCTAATGAAAAACTGTTTTTT	CAWDRGQSNEKLFF
.	TRBV10-2	15	.	TRBJ2-7	TGCGCCAGCAGTGAGAGGCGGGGCTCTTCCTACGAGCAGTACTTC	CASSERRGSSYEQYF
.	TRBV2	13	.	TRBJ2-1	TGTGCCAGCAGTGAAGCTGGGTACGGCGAGCAGTTCTTC	CASSEAGYGEQFF
.	TRBV2	12	.	TRBJ2-1	TGTGCCAGCAGCGGCTTCGCCGTTGAGCAGTTCTTC	CASSGFAVEQFF
TRBD1	TRBV15	15	.	TRBJ2-7	TGTGCCACCAGCAGACCCGACAGGGATTCACACGAGCAGTACTTC	CATSRPDRDSHEQYF
TRBD2	TRBV29-1	15	.	TRBJ2-7	TGCAGCGTTGAAGGGGGACGGGAGGGCCGGGCCGAGCAGTACTTC	CSVEGGREGRAEQYF
.	TRBV28	13	once	TRBJ2-7	TGTGCCAGCAGGGGCCCAGGGTCCTACGAGCAGTACTTC	CASRGPGSYEQYF
TRBD1	TRBV2	15	.	TRBJ1-5	TGTGCCAGCAGCGGACAGGGGGCGGGCAATCAGCCCCAGCATTTT	CASSGQGAGNQPQHF
.	TRBV27	9	.	TRBJ1-2	TGTGCCTTAGCCAGGGGCTACACCTTC	CALARGYTF
.	TRBV25-1	15	.	TRBJ2-7	TGTGCCAGCAGTGACACCCGGGACGGAGCCTACGAGCAGTACTTC	CASSDTRDGAYEQYF
.	TRBV6-1	15	.	TRBJ2-7	TGTGCCAGCAGTGAAGGGGGGAGCCACGTATACGAGCAGTACTTC	CASSEGGSHVYEQYF
TRBD1	TRBV27	18	.	TRBJ1-1	TGTGCCAGCAGTTTCCTAGGGCCGACCGGGACAGTCAACACTGAAGCTTTCTTT	CASSFLGPTGTVNTEAFF
TRBD1	TRBV7-2	15	.	TRBJ2-7	TGTGCCAGCAGCTTAACGCGCTCGGACAGGGTTGAGCAGTACTTC	CASSLTRSDRVEQYF
TRBD1	TRBV28	14	few	TRBJ1-5	TGTGCCAGCAGTTTAGGGCAGGGGGCTCAGCCCCAGCATTTT	CASSLGQGAQPQHF
TRBD1	TRBV7-9	16	.	TRBJ1-2	TGTGCCAGCAGCCGGGACAGGGGACCCGCGGCTGAGGGCTACACCTTC	CASSRDRGPAAEGYTF
.	TRBV19	11	.	TRBJ2-3	TGTGCCAGTAGTGTAGGAGATACGCAGTATTTT	CASSVGDTQYF
TRBD2	TRBV7-9	16	.	TRBJ2-7	TGTGCCAGCAGCCCCCGCGGGGGGCTTAGCTCCTACGAGCAGTACTTC	CASSPRGGLSSYEQYF
TRBD1	TRBV2	14	.	TRBJ2-7	TGTGCCAGCAGCGACGACAGGGGGCTCTACGAGCAGTACTTC	CASSDDRGLYEQYF
.	TRBV5-1	14	.	TRBJ2-3	TGCGCCAGCAGCTTGGGAAGGGGCACAGATACGCAGTATTTT	CASSLGRGTDTQYF
.	TRBV2	12	.	TRBJ2-7	TGTGCCAGCAGTCAGGAAACCTACGAGCAGTACTTC	CASSQETYEQYF
TRBD2	TRBV7-2	15	.	TRBJ2-1	TGTGCCAGCAGCCTAGCGGAGAGCTCCTACAATGAGCAGTTCTTC	CASSLAESSYNEQFF
.	TRBV25-1	15	.	TRBJ2-1	TGTGCCAGCAGTGGAAGACAGAGCTCCTACAATGAGCAGTTCTTC	CASSGRQSSYNEQFF
.	TRBV5-4	15	.	TRBJ1-1	TGTGCCAGCAGCTCCTCGATTTATTCGGACACTGAAGCTTTCTTT	CASSSSIYSDTEAFF
.	TRBV10-3	13	once	TRBJ2-3	TGTGCCATTTCGACCCCGGGGGTGGATACGCAGTATTTT	CAISTPGVDTQYF
.	TRBV11-2	15	.	TRBJ2-2	TGTGCCAGCAGCTTAGATCGGGGAGGAACCGGGGAGCTGTTTTTT	CASSLDRGGTGELFF
.	TRBV28	15	.	TRBJ1-4	TGTGCCAGCAGCCTAAGCGGGACAACAAATGAAAAACTGTTTTTT	CASSLSGTTNEKLFF
.	TRBV2	15	few	TRBJ1-5	TGTGCCAGCAGTTTAGGGGGGGCAGGCAATCAGCCCCAGCATTTT	CASSLGGAGNQPQHF
.	TRBV5-1	14	.	TRBJ2-2	TGCGCCAGCAGACCAGTCTTCAACACCGGGGAGCTGTTTTTT	CASRPVFNTGELFF
TRBD1	TRBV2	15	.	TRBJ2-1	TGTGCCAGCAGTGAAAGGGGACAGTCCTACAATGAGCAGTTCTTC	CASSERGQSYNEQFF
.	TRBV28	16	.	TRBJ1-1	TGTGCCAGCAGTTTCAACACTCGGGGGGCCTTGGCTGAAGCTTTCTTT	CASSFNTRGALAEAFF
TRBD1	TRBV19	16	.	TRBJ2-2	TGTGCCAGTAGCGAGGACAGGGGAGGGTCGGCCGGGGAGCTGTTTTTT	CASSEDRGGSAGELFF
TRBD1	TRBV6-1	15	.	TRBJ1-2	TGTGCCAGCCGCTGGGACAGGGAGGCTCGTGGTGGCTACACCTTC	CASRWDREARGGYTF
.	TRBV2	13	.	TRBJ1-1	TGTGCCAGCAGGACGGACTGGGACACTGAAGCTTTCTTT	CASRTDWDTEAFF
.	TRBV6-1	16	.	TRBJ1-5	TGTGCCAGCAGTGAAGAGGGGATTAGAAGCAATCAGCCCCAGCATTTT	CASSEEGIRSNQPQHF
TRBD2	TRBV28	14	.	TRBJ2-4	TGTGCCAGCAGCCCGGGACTAGCGGGAAACATTCAGTACTTC	CASSPGLAGNIQYF
.	TRBV5-1	14	.	TRBJ2-2	TGCGCCAGCGGCCTGGTTGCGAACACCGGGGAGCTGTTTTTT	CASGLVANTGELFF